The rows below give T cell receptor beta chains drawn from one sample of a study of blood T cells in healthy people across ages. TCRdb itself ran the 5' RACE reads through MiXCR, one entry per CDR3 protein. The sample has about 680,000 distinct CDR3 sequences; 45% to 50% are singletons. Sequenced sample: blood. The receptors were gathered from a woman in her sixties in good health. CDR3s include the opening cysteine and the closing phenylalanine or tryptophan.

length: 16; V: TRBV4-3; CDR3: CASSQDLAGMGDTQYF
length: 15; V: TRBV7-9; CDR3: CASSLAQSHSYEQYF
length: 15; V: TRBV9; CDR3: CASSDSMLVGGAKFF
length: 14; V: TRBV29-1; CDR3: CGVDFGDRAYEQYF
length: 17; V: TRBV4-1; CDR3: CASSQLAGGAGTDTQYF
length: 14; V: TRBV5-6; CDR3: CASSPKGGTYEQYF
length: 13; V: TRBV6-5; CDR3: CASSNLWRNEQFF
length: 14; V: TRBV6-2/TRBV6-3; CDR3: CASSWDPFQETQYF
length: 16; V: TRBV7-3; CDR3: CASSPWGATSGNTIYF
length: 14; V: TRBV5-1; CDR3: CASSIGQVSYEQYF
length: 13; V: TRBV7-2; CDR3: CAITAGTDYGYTF
length: 15; V: TRBV7-9; CDR3: CASSFLGAASNEQFF
length: 13; V: TRBV7-9; CDR3: CANSWQGNSPLHF
length: 15; V: TRBV7-9; CDR3: CASTSEGGSTDTQYF
length: 14; V: TRBV12-3/TRBV12-4; CDR3: CASSLEAFSYEQYF
length: 15; V: TRBV7-2; CDR3: CASSYRQGPSYEQYF
length: 8; V: TRBV20-1; CDR3: CRAGEQYF
length: 15; V: TRBV6-2/TRBV6-3; CDR3: CASSRRLLAYNEQFF
length: 12; V: TRBV5-6; CDR3: CASSPSGRKQFF
length: 16; V: TRBV18; CDR3: CASPPGPINTYNGQFF
length: 14; V: TRBV20-1; CDR3: CSAAGTGANYGYTF
length: 13; V: TRBV5-1; CDR3: CSSSLQGAAEAFF
length: 15; V: TRBV6-1; CDR3: CASTSPGLVLYEQYF
length: 16; V: TRBV12-3/TRBV12-4; CDR3: CASSLFNGHGAQKLFF
length: 16; V: TRBV7-2; CDR3: CASSLAETGIPYEQYF
length: 14; V: TRBV7-2; CDR3: CASSLDWNSYEQYF
length: 15; V: TRBV28; CDR3: CASSFAFRDQETQYF
length: 14; V: TRBV29-1; CDR3: CSVLGGRSYNEQFF
length: 15; V: TRBV6-1; CDR3: CASSETAGDSYEQYF
length: 16; V: TRBV27; CDR3: CATSLSDRGRNYGYTF
length: 13; V: TRBV29-1; CDR3: CSVGGGRAAEQFF
length: 17; V: TRBV12-3/TRBV12-4; CDR3: CASSLAQGGRAGNEQFF
length: 16; V: TRBV12-3/TRBV12-4; CDR3: CASSPRGGRAYNEQFF
length: 14; V: TRBV28; CDR3: CASSFGSELRVQYF
length: 15; V: TRBV10-3; CDR3: CAISGRTVSYNEQFF
length: 12; V: TRBV5-1; CDR3: CASSALGGTQYF
length: 13; V: TRBV20-1; CDR3: CSARTGPNEKLFF
length: 9; V: TRBV20-1; CDR3: CSAGSEQYF
length: 13; V: TRBV20-1; CDR3: CSARPGTEDTQYF
length: 13; V: TRBV7-3; CDR3: CASSSRREEEQYF
length: 18; V: TRBV4-2; CDR3: CASSQGVGTGREIYEQYF
length: 14; V: TRBV3-1; CDR3: CASSHLAGDHGYTF